This TCR beta chain was identified during a study of T-cell memory formation after mild COVID-19. Study context: TCR clusters showed largely donor specificity.

TCRdb independently ran MiXCR on the 5' RACE reads; one entry per CDR3 protein. The sample has around 300,000 distinct CDR3 sequences, more than 15% seen once. CDR1 is KGHSH and CDR2 is LQKENI in the germline V gene. The CDR3 covers 17 residues. The junction had 13 bases not matched to a gene; V was cut back by 3 bases and J by 6 bases. Details on this clonotype: Its antigen is unidentified.

Broader study findings: CD4/CD8 balance held among clones contracting day 15 to 85, and later expanders leaned CD4+.

The clonotype originates from a young man who had mild COVID-19 (a few samples of this study predate the infection). Cell type and time point are not known. The sequencing sample was made of PBMCs or a T cell subset sorted from them (not recorded which). J is TRBJ2-5 and V is TRBV18, with 10 bases identical to TRBD2. CDR3 residues: CASSPGLAGALGKTQYF. In DNA form, the CDR3 reads TGTGCCAGCTCACCCGGTCTAGCGGGAGCCTTAGGGAAGACCCAGTACTTC.